One and the same sample provided the 3 T cell receptor beta chains below, sequenced in a study of type 1 regulatory T cells. MiXCR was run by TCRdb on the reads, yielding one entry per CDR3 protein. The table records approximately 100,000 distinct CDR3 sequences, about 28% of them present only once. Sequencing was carried out using CD4+ T cells, either the whole sample or a sorted fraction (not recorded which). Receptors originate from a human donor in good health.

This clonotype was detected many times. V gene TRBV29-1 combines with J gene TRBJ2-1; 9 bases map to TRBD2. Germline V gene sequence: CDR1 SQVTM, CDR2 ANQGSEA. With V trimmed by 7 bases and J by 7 bases, 14 bases remained unmatched. This CDR3 comprises 15 residues. The CDR3 bases are TGCAGCGCCCTAGGCGGAGCGGGAGGCAGGAATGAGCAGTTCTTC. Translation gives CSALGGAGGRNEQFF.

Note on this clonotype: A junction boundary mismatches the germline segment, possibly from a read error. The chain carries TRBV7-6 and TRBJ2-7; 9 nucleotides agree with TRBD2. Per the germline V gene, CDR1 is SGHVS and CDR2 is FNYEAQ. The CDR3 loop spans 15 amino acids. The CDR3, as DNA: TGTGCCAGCAGCTTAGCGAGCGGGAGGTCCTACGAGCGGTACTTC. Protein product: CASSLASGRSYERYF.

This rearrangement joins TRBV7-8 to TRBJ2-3; D may match TRBD1 or TRBD2 (6 bases each). V dropped 7 bases and J dropped 3 bases, with 17 bases sitting between them. Germline V gene sequence: CDR1 SGHVS, CDR2 FQNEAQ. There are 15 residues in the CDR3. The CDR3 sequence: CASTPRKGGTDTQYF. The CDR3 DNA follows: TGTGCCAGCACCCCCAGGAAGGGGGGAACAGATACGCAGTATTTT.